This T cell receptor (beta chain) was sequenced for a study of blood T cells in healthy people across ages (dated by TCRdb to about 2015). Concerning the study at large: In model experiments, roughly one uniquely barcoded TCR beta cDNA molecule per two T cells was captured by template switching. Four age groups were formed from the donors: young (average roughly 15 years), middle-aged (around 37), aged (roughly 58) and long-lived (more than 75). To avoid experimental bias, donors of different ages were distributed randomly across sequencing lanes. Using deep sequencing normalized with unique cDNA molecular identifiers, the study measured how TCR beta repertoire diversity changes with age. The study analyzed two additional independent replicas of 1 million unique cDNA reads from the same blood draw for two donors, one aged 18 to 29 and one aged 80 or older. Points the paper makes about the study in general: The CMV infection status of donors was not known, potentially confounding age-related changes in expanded clonotypes. Compared with the aged group, more naive CD4+ T cells, fewer expanded clones and increased TCR diversity were shown by the long-lived group, suggesting age selection. As age increased, observed TCR beta diversity per million T cells dropped in a roughly linear way, and a significant reduction was already evident by age roughly 40. A strong correlation was found between observed TCR beta diversity and the percentage of naive T cells measured by flow cytometry. Estimates of total diversity based on one million sequenced T cells were considered lower bounds and underestimates. Conclusive comparison of naive and antigen-experienced compartments was prevented by the profiling of bulk unsorted PBMCs.

The roughly 38 donors, aged about 6 to 100 years, were systemically healthy Caucasian individuals from Russia. Approximately 9.3 milliliters of peripheral blood were drawn from each donor into EDTA-treated Vacutainer tubes. PBMCs were isolated by Ficoll-Paque density-gradient centrifugation, with at least 7 million obtained per sample. Trizol reagent was used to extract total RNA from the PBMCs, yielding at least 5.5 micrograms per sample. For every donor, flow cytometry on a PBMC aliquot measured the percentage of naive CD45RAhigh/CD27high T cells. The library was produced with 5' RACE. This sample was sequenced with an Illumina HiSeq 2500. A second PCR of about 7 to 12 cycles was performed with a sample-barcoded 5' primer and a J-beta primer mix. Each TCR beta cDNA molecule received a unique molecular identifier from a template-switch 5' adaptor carrying 12 random nucleotides. Each sample yielded at least 3 million CDR3-containing paired-end reads. All of the RNA was converted into first-strand cDNA using the Mint cDNA synthesis kit, with a TRBC-specific oligonucleotide serving as the primer. Following uracil-DNA glycosylase treatment, all cDNA underwent a first 18-cycle PCR with the universal primers M1SS and BC2_uni_R. The authors' pipeline ran thus. Normalization of each sample was performed by random selection of 1 million high-quality reads, each carrying a distinct molecular identifier. Instead of being binned into consensus sequences, reads with shared molecular identifiers were discarded. MiTCR, set to a Q25 quality threshold and the strictest error-elimination algorithm, was used for CDR3 identification, clonotype clustering and error correction. A nonparametric unseen species model using Euler transformation provided a lower-bound estimate of total TCR beta diversity. The public reads were quality trimmed at Q25 with fastp and then assembled into clones with MiXCR by TCRdb, keeping productive beta chains. Merged by CDR3 protein, the rows form single entries marked with the most common genes and DNA. These V and J calls originate from TCRdb's pipeline instead of the authors' own analysis. The sample has about 1.5 million distinct CDR3 sequences on record, about 42% of them singletons. The ten largest clones represent 4% of the sample.

A distance of 11 bases separates the germline ends of V and J, which lose 0 bases and 6 bases respectively. From cysteine to phenylalanine, the CDR3 is 14 amino acids long. Of the read, only the CDR3 DNA is kept; its 42 bases are in frame from base 1. Details on this clonotype: There is no known antigen for this receptor. There are no base qualities to consult, and no much larger clone falls within one base.

The sequence was collected from a woman aged 18-29 years in good health. Source material: blood. The V and J genes are TRBV12-3 or TRBV12-4 and TRBJ1-1; a tentative D call is TRBD1 (6 bases match). The nucleotides are TGTGCCAGCAGTTTAGCAGGGGGAGTTTCTGAAGCTTTCTTT. It translates to CASSLAGGVSEAFF.